The 9 T cell receptor beta chains in this list originate from one sample, sequenced in a study of T cells in Graves' hyperthyroidism and ophthalmopathy. Researchers amplified the TCR beta CDR3 regions from RNA transcripts. HTBI primers were the set used in a first-round RT-PCR of the TCR CDR3. TCRdb re-derived calls from the multiplex PCR reads in MiXCR, one entry per CDR3 protein. This sample carries about 330,000 distinct CDR3 sequences, about 13% of them seen once, and the ten largest clones take approximately 35%. What was sequenced was blood. These receptors were obtained from a woman in her thirties or forties with Graves' ophthalmopathy.

This clonotype showed up just once. The gene calls are TRBV3-1 and TRBJ2-3; no definite D call. The V gene lost 0 bases and the J gene lost 1 base, with 8 bases spanning the gap. The CDR3 covers 15 residues. Germline V gene data show CDR1 as LGHDT and CDR2 as YNNKEL (reference sequence). Here the CDR3 reads CASSQDSKGTDTQYF. The CDR3 bases are TGTGCCAGCAGCCAAGATAGCAAGGGCACAGATACGCAGTATTTT.

This clonotype was recorded at least ten times. The gene calls are TRBV11-2 and TRBJ2-3; no firm D call. The V gene lost 2 bases and the J gene lost 5 bases, with 5 bases spanning the gap. This CDR3 spans 12 amino acids. Looked up from germline, CDR1 is SGHAT and CDR2 is FQNNGV. CDR3 protein: CASSLLVDTQYF. In DNA form, the CDR3 reads TGTGCCAGCAGCTTATTGGTAGATACGCAGTATTTT.

This clonotype was detected many times. The chain is built from TRBV6-1 and TRBJ1-3; D call uncertain. Germline CDR1 MNHNS, CDR2 SASEGT. The CDR3 totals 14 residues. The V end was cut by 6 bases, the J end by 3 bases, with 12 bases between. The CDR3 reads CASRVLLSGNTIYF. Here the CDR3 DNA reads TGTGCCAGCAGGGTCCTCCTAAGTGGAAACACCATATATTTT.

The table lists this clonotype with many counts. The V call is TRBV20-1, the J call TRBJ2-3, with 9 bases aligning to TRBD2. The trim removed 5 bases at V and 5 bases at J, leaving 14 bases unmatched. This CDR3 region has 16 residues. Germline CDR1 reads DFQATT; CDR2 reads SNEGSKA (reference sequence). This CDR3 is CSAGRVQRGVRDTQYF. CDR3 nucleotide sequence: TGCAGTGCTGGCAGAGTCCAGCGGGGGGTTAGAGATACGCAGTATTTT.

This clonotype was counted only a few times. This chain joins TRBV5-1 and TRBJ1-5; D perhaps matches TRBD1 (5 bases). CDR1 and CDR2 (germline): SGHRS, YFSETQ. The CDR3 is 18 amino acids. The V and J ends lost 4 bases and 2 bases respectively, with 22 bases between them. CDR3 DNA sequence: TGCGCCAGCAGCCCCTCTCCCATTATACTAGGGGGCAATCAGCCCCAGCATTTT. Protein product: CASSPSPIILGGNQPQHF.

The chain is built from TRBV20-1 and TRBJ2-3; 8 bases match TRBD2. CDR1 is DFQATT and CDR2 is SNEGSKA in the germline V gene (reference sequence). This CDR3 region has 15 residues. Trimming took 3 bases from V and 5 from J; bases not matched to a gene: 10. This chain's CDR3 is CSASLRAGGEDTQYF. The CDR3 nucleotides are TGCAGTGCTAGTTTGAGGGCCGGGGGGGAAGATACGCAGTATTTT.

This clonotype was recorded at least ten times. This chain uses TRBV27 with TRBJ2-1, with 9 bases aligning to TRBD2. CDR1 MNHEY and CDR2 SMNVEV come from the germline V gene (reference sequence). This CDR3 has 14 amino acids. V was clipped by 5 bases and J by 4 bases; unmatched bases: 3. The DNA of the CDR3 is TGTGCCAGCAGTAATAGCGGGGGTTACAATGAGCAGTTCTTC. Translation gives CASSNSGGYNEQFF.

The chain employs TRBV14 and TRBJ1-1; 9 bases line up with TRBD1. The CDR3 covers 15 residues. Germline V gene data show CDR1 as SGHDN and CDR2 as FVKESK. V was pared by 4 bases and J by 1 base, with 4 bases of the junction left unmatched. The CDR3 DNA sequence: TGTGCCAGCAGCCTACTGACAGGGGGGAACACTGAAGCTTTCTTT. This sequence encodes CASSLLTGGNTEAFF. The variable domain in full, completed from reference TRBV14 and TRBJ1-1, reads EAGVTQFPSHSVIEKGQTVTLRCDPISGHDNLYWYRRVMGKEIKFLLHFVKESKQDESGMPNNRFLAERTGGTYSTLKVQPAELEDSGVYFCASSLLTGGNTEAFFGQGTRLTVV.

This chain connects TRBV27 to TRBJ2-1, with 7 bases identical to TRBD1. Germline CDR1 reads MNHEY; CDR2 reads SMNVEV (reference sequence). CDR3 length: 16 residues. J was trimmed by 3 bases and V by 2 bases; bases with no gene match: 7. The CDR3, as DNA: TGTGCCAGCAGTTTAATCGGGACAGCCAACTACAATGAGCAGTTCTTC. It encodes CASSLIGTANYNEQFF.